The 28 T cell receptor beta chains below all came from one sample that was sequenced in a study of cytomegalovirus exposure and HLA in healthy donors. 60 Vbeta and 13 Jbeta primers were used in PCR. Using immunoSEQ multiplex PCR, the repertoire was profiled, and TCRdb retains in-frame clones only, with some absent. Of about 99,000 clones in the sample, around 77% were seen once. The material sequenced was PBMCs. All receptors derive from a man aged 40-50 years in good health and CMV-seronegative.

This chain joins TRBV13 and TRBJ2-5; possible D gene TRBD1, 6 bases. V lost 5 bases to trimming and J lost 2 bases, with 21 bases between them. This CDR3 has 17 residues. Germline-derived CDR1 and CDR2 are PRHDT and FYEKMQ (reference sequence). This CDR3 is CASSHIGRGNGQETQYF. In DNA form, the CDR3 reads TGTGCCAGCAGCCATATCGGCAGGGGAAACGGTCAAGAGACCCAGTACTTC.

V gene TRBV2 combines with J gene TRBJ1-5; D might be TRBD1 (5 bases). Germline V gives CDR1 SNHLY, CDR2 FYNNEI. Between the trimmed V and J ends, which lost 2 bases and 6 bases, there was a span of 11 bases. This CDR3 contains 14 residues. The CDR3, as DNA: TGTGCCAGCAGTGAAAGGCCAGGGATTCAGCCCCAGCATTTT. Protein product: CASSERPGIQPQHF.

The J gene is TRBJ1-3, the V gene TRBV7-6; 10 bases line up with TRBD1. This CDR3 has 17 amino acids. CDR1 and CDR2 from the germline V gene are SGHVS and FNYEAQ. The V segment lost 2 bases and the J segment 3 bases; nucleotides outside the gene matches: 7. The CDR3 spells CASSLRGTGANGNTIYF. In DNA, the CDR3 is TGTGCCAGCAGCTTAAGGGGGACAGGGGCGAATGGAAACACCATATATTTT.

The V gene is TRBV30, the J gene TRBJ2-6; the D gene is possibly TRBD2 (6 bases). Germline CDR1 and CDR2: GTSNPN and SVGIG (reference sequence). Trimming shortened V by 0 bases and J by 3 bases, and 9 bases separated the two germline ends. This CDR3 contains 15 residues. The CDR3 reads CAWSVGGIGANVLTF. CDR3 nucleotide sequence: TGTGCCTGGAGTGTTGGGGGGATTGGGGCCAACGTCCTGACTTTC.

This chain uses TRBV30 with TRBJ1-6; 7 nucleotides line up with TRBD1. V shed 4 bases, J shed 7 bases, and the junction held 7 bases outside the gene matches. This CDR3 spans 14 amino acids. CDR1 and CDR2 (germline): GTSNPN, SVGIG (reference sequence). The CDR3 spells CAWTRDRGNSPLHF. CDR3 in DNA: TGTGCCTGGACCCGGGACAGAGGCAATTCACCCCTCCACTTT. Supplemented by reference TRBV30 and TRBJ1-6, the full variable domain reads SQTIHQWPATLVQPVGSPLSLECTVEGTSNPNLYWYRQAAGRGLQLLFYSVGIGQISSEVPQNLSASRPQDRQFILSSKKLLLSDSGFYLCAWTRDRGNSPLHFGNGTRLTVT.

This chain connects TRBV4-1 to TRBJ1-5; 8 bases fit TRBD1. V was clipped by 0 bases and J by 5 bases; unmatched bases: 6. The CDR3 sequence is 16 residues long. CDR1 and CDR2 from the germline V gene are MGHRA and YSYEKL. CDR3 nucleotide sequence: TGCGCCAGCAGCCAAGACGTGGACAGGGTTTATCAGCCCCAGCATTTT. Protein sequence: CASSQDVDRVYQPQHF.

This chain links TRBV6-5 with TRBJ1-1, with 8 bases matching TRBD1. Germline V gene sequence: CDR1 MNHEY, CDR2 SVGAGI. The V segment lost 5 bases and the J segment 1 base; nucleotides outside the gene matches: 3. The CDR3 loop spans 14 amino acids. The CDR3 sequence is CASSETGENTEAFF. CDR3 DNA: TGTGCCAGCAGTGAGACAGGGGAGAACACTGAAGCTTTCTTT.

Here the CDR3 reads CASRRTGDRAGNTIYF. The CDR3 region has the DNA TGTGCCAGCAGACGGACAGGAGACCGGGCTGGAAACACCATATATTTT. The chain has TRBV28 and TRBJ1-3; 7 bases align to TRBD1. V lost 6 bases, J lost 2 bases, and 10 bases stayed unmatched. This CDR3 region has 16 residues. CDR1 MDHEN and CDR2 SYDVKM come from the germline V gene.

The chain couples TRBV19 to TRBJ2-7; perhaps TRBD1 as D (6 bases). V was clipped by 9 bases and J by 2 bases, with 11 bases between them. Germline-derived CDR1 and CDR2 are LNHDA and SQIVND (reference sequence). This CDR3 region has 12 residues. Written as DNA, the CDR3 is TGTGCCAGCGGACAGCCCCCCTACGAGCAGTACTTC. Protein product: CASGQPPYEQYF.

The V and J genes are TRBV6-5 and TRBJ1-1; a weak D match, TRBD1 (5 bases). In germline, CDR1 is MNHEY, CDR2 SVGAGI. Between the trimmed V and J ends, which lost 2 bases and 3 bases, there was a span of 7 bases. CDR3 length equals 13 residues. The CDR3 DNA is TGTGCCAGCAGTTACGGGGCAGACACTGAAGCTTTCTTT. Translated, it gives CASSYGADTEAFF.

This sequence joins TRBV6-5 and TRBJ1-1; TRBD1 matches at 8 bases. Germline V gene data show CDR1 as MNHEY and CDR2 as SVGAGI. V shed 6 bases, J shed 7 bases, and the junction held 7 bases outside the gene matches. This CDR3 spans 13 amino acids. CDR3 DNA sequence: TGTGCCAGCAGCGCTCAGGGGGCCAGTGAAGCTTTCTTT. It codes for CASSAQGASEAFF.

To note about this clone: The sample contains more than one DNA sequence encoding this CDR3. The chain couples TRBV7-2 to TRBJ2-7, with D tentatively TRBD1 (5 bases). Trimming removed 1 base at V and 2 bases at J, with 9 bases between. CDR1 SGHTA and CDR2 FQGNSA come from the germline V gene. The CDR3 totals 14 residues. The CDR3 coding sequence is TGTGCCAGCAGCTTAGAAAGGGGCCCCTACGAGCAGTACTTC. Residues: CASSLERGPYEQYF.

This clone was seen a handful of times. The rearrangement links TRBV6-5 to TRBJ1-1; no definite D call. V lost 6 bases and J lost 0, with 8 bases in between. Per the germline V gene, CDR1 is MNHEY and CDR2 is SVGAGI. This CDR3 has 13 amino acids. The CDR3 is CASRQTMNTEAFF. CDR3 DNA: TGTGCCAGCAGGCAGACTATGAACACTGAAGCTTTCTTT.

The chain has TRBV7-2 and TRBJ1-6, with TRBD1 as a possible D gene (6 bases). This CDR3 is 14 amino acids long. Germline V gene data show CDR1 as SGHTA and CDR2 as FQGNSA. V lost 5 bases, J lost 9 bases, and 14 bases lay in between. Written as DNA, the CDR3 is TGTGCCAGCAGCCAGGGACACGGACCTTCACCCCTCCACTTT. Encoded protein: CASSQGHGPSPLHF.

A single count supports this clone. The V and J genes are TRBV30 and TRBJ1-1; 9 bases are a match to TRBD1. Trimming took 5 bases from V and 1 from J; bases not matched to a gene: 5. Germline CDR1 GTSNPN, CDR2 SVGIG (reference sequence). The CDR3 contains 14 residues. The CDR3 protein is CAWEAGQGNTEAFF. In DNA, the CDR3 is TGTGCCTGGGAGGCGGGACAGGGGAACACTGAAGCTTTCTTT.

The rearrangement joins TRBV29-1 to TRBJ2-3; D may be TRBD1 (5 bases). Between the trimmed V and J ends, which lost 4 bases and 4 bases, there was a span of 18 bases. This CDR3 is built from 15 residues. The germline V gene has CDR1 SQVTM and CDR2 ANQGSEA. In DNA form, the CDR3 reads TGCAGCGTTGTTGGGGCCGTTCCCACCCCAGATACGCAGTATTTT. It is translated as CSVVGAVPTPDTQYF.

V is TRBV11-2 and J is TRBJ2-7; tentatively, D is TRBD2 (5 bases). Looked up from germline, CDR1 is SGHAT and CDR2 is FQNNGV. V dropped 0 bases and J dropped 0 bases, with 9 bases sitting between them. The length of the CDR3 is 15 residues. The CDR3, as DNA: TGTGCCAGCAGCTTAGATCGGGCGGGCTCCTACGAGCAGTACTTC. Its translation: CASSLDRAGSYEQYF. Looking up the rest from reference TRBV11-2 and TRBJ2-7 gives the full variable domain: EAGVAQSPRYKIIEKRQSVAFWCNPISGHATLYWYQQILGQGPKLLIQFQNNGVVDDSQLPKDRFSAERLKGVDSTLKIQPAKLEDSAVYLCASSLDRAGSYEQYFGPGTRLTVT.

The CDR3 here is CASSLHPPGLALGLTDTQYF. DNA of the CDR3: TGTGCCAGCAGCCTCCATCCACCGGGACTAGCATTGGGGCTTACAGATACGCAGTATTTT. J is TRBJ2-3 and V is TRBV5-4, with 9 positions matching TRBD2. The length of the CDR3 is 20 residues. Germline CDR1 is SGHNT and CDR2 is YYREEE (reference sequence). After removal of 4 bases from V and 3 bases from J, the junction contained 21 bases not matched to a gene.

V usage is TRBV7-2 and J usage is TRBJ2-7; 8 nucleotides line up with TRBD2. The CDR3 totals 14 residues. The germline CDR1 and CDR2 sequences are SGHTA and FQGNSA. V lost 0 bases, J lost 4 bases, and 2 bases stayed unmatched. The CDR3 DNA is TGTGCCAGCAGCTTAGCTAGCGGGGAGTACGAGCAGTACTTC. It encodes CASSLASGEYEQYF.

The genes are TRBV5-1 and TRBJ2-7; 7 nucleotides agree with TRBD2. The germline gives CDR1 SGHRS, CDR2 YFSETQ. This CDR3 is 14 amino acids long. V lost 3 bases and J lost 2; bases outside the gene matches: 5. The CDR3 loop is CASSWEGRAYEQYF. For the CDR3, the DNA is TGCGCCAGCAGCTGGGAGGGACGAGCCTACGAGCAGTACTTC.

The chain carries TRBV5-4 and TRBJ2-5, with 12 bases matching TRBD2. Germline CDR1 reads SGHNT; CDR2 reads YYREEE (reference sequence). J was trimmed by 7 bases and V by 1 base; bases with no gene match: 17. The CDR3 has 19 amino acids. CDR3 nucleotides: TGTGCCAGCAGCTTGAAAACGACTAGCGGGGGCCTCATGGTTGGGACCCAGTACTTC. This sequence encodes CASSLKTTSGGLMVGTQYF.

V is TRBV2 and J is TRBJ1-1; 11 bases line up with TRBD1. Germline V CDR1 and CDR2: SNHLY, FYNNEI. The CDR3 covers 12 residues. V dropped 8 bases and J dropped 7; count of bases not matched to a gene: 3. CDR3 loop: CASRDRGVEAFF. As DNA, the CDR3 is TGTGCCAGCCGGGACAGGGGGGTTGAAGCTTTCTTT.

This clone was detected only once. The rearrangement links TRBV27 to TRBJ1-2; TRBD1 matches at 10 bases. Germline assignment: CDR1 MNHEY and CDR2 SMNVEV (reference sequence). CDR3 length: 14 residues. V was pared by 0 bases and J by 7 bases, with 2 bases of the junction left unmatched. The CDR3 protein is CASSLSGTGVGYTF. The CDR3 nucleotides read TGTGCCAGCAGTTTATCGGGGACAGGGGTTGGCTACACCTTC.

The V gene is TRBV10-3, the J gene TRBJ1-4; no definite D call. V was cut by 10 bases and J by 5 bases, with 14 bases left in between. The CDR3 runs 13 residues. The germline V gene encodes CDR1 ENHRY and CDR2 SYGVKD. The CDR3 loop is CATSGKTNEKLFF. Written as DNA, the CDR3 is TGTGCCACCTCGGGGAAAACAAATGAAAAACTGTTTTTT.

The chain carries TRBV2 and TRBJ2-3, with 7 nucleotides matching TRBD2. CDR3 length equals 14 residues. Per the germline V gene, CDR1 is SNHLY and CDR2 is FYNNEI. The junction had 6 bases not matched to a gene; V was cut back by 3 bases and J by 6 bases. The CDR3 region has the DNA TGTGCCAGCAGTGATCGCGGGAGAGGTGATACGCAGTATTTT. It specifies CASSDRGRGDTQYF.

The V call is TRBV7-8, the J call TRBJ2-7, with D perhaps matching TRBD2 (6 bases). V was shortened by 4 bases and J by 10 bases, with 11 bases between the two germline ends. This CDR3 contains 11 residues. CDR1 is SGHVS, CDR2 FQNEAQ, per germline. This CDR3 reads CASSSSGEQYF. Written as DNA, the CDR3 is TGTGCCAGCAGCTCCTCGGGAGAACAGTACTTC.

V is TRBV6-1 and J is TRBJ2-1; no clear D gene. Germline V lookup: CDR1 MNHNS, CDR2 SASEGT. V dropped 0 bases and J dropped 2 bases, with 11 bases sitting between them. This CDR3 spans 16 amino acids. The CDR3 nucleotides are TGTGCCAGCAGTGAAGCGATCCAACAACCCTACAATGAGCAGTTCTTC. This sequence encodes CASSEAIQQPYNEQFF.

The DNA of the CDR3 is TGTGCCAGCAGTAGCGTCGGGGTTAACGGGGAGCTGTTTTTT. It codes for CASSSVGVNGELFF. The chain joins TRBV5-4 to TRBJ2-2, with D perhaps matching TRBD2 (5 bases). The CDR3 is made up of 14 amino acids. Trimming pared 5 bases from V and 7 bases from J, leaving 15 bases between. Germline values: CDR1 SGHNT, CDR2 YYREEE (reference sequence).